These 20 T cell receptor beta chains came from one sample sequenced in a study of shared T cell receptors in the human thymus (dated by TCRdb to the early 2020s). The protocol used for the library was the immunoSEQ multiplex PCR assay. In its TCRdb copy, this immuneACCESS table keeps in-frame sequences only and misses some clones. Where compared with another copy, unresolved V genes explain less than half of these, and the others have no known cause. The table for this sample lists 650,000 to 950,000 clones; 80% to 90% of them were counted only once. Of the sample, under 0.012% falls within the top ten clones. This sample also belongs to another study, concerning human thymus T cells.

Sequencing used thymocytes. The receptor source for this set is a girl under two years old with a congenital heart defect. Donor details come from another sample of the same person, matched by shared clones.

As to this clone: Other DNA sequences in this specimen translate into the identical CDR3. The chain links TRBV5-6 to TRBJ1-1; TRBD1 matches 7 bases. Germline lookup yields CDR1 SGHDT and CDR2 YYEEEE. The J segment lost 7 bases and the V segment lost 3 bases, leaving 3 bases of the junction unmatched. The CDR3 is made up of 12 amino acids. The DNA of the CDR3 is TGTGCCAGCAGCTCGGACAGGCATGAAGCTTTCTTT. Its translation: CASSSDRHEAFF.

This clone was seen only once. This chain's CDR3 is CASSDLPHLAGGPGELFF. Written as DNA, the CDR3 is TGTGCCAGCAGTGACCTCCCTCATCTAGCGGGGGGTCCCGGGGAGCTGTTTTTT. J is TRBJ2-2 and V is TRBV2; TRBD2 matches at 11 bases. V was pared by 3 bases and J by 6 bases, with 12 bases of the junction left unmatched. Germline V gene sequence: CDR1 SNHLY, CDR2 FYNNEI. The CDR3 loop spans 18 amino acids.

The chain links TRBV11-3 to TRBJ2-1; 8 bases fit TRBD2. CDR3 length: 15 amino acids. With V trimmed by 4 bases and J by 8 bases, 10 bases remained unmatched. Germline assignment: CDR1 SGHNT and CDR2 YENEEA. The CDR3 DNA reads TGTGCCAGCAGCTCTCGTGGGCGGGGGGCCCATGAGCAGTTCTTC. Translating gives CASSSRGRGAHEQFF.

The chain recombines TRBV9 with TRBJ1-2, with TRBD1 matching 7 bases. The CDR3 has 15 amino acids. The germline V gene encodes CDR1 SGDLS and CDR2 YYNGEE. V trimming: 0 bases; J trimming: 5 bases; junction bases outside the gene matches: 7. CDR3 amino acids: CASSVGRGRAYGYTF. As DNA, the CDR3 is TGTGCCAGCAGCGTAGGGAGGGGGCGGGCGTATGGCTACACCTTC.

V and J are TRBV5-4 and TRBJ2-3; TRBD2 matches 9 bases. This CDR3 has 15 amino acids. Germline V lookup: CDR1 SGHNT, CDR2 YYREEE (reference sequence). J was trimmed by 1 base and V by 4 bases; bases with no gene match: 4. CDR3 DNA: TGTGCCAGCAGCCTCAAGCGGGGGGGCACAGATACGCAGTATTTT. Translating it yields CASSLKRGGTDTQYF. The full variable domain, rest sourced from reference TRBV5-4 and TRBJ2-3, is ETGVTQSPTHLIKTRGQQVTLRCSSQSGHNTVSWYQQALGQGPQFIFQYYREEENGRGNFPPRFSGLQFPNYSSELNVNALELDDSALYLCASSLKRGGTDTQYFGPGTRLTVL.

This rearrangement joins TRBV5-1 to TRBJ1-1; TRBD1 might be the D (6 bases). The CDR3 covers 14 residues. Deletions cut 4 bases from V and 2 bases from J, with 12 bases between. CDR1 and CDR2 (germline): SGHRS, YFSETQ. The CDR3 bases are TGCGCCAGCAGCCCTACGGGACATAACACTGAAGCTTTCTTT. The encoded protein is CASSPTGHNTEAFF.

This sequence joins TRBV18 and TRBJ2-3; D is unresolved. In germline, CDR1 is KGHSH, CDR2 LQKENI. V lost 1 base, J lost 4 bases, and 6 bases lay in between. This CDR3 comprises 13 residues. Here the CDR3 reads CASSPRSADTQYF. CDR3 sequence (DNA): TGTGCCAGCTCACCACGGTCGGCAGATACGCAGTATTTT.

This clone was detected a few times. The chain combines TRBV29-1 with TRBJ1-1, with 7 bases identical to TRBD1. The CDR3 has 14 residues. V lost 6 bases, J lost 2 bases, and 9 bases stayed unmatched. Germline lookup yields CDR1 SQVTM and CDR2 ANQGSEA. The chain's CDR3 is CSVPGGEDNTEAFF. CDR3 coding DNA: TGCAGCGTCCCAGGGGGAGAGGATAACACTGAAGCTTTCTTT.

This chain joins TRBV6-5 and TRBJ1-2; tentative D call: TRBD1 (5 bases). V was trimmed by 11 bases and J by 8 bases, leaving 15 bases between them. CDR1 is MNHEY, CDR2 SVGAGI, per germline. This CDR3 is 11 amino acids long. CDR3 sequence reads: CAATGTGGYTF. The CDR3 coding sequence is TGTGCCGCGACCGGGACTGGGGGCTACACCTTC.

This clone was recorded a few times. This chain joins TRBV4-3 and TRBJ1-1; 11 bases align to TRBD1. Germline lookup yields CDR1 LGHNA and CDR2 YSLEER. After removal of 3 bases from V and 5 bases from J, the junction contained 8 bases not matched to a gene. There are 16 residues in the CDR3. CDR3 DNA sequence: TGCGCCAGCAGCCAGGACAGGGGGCGGCGGTCTACTGAAGCTTTCTTT. Translating gives CASSQDRGRRSTEAFF.

The CDR3 here is CATHGGYNEQFF. CDR3 coding DNA: TGTGCCACCCACGGAGGGTACAATGAGCAGTTCTTC. The chain recombines TRBV2 with TRBJ2-1; possibly TRBD2 for D (6 bases). The CDR3 sequence is 12 residues long. The ends were cut back, 10 bases at V and 4 bases at J, with 11 bases in the middle. Germline CDR1 SNHLY, CDR2 FYNNEI.

The J gene is TRBJ1-3, the V gene TRBV18; tentatively, D is TRBD1 (6 bases). Trimming pared 6 bases from V and 0 bases from J, leaving 18 bases between. CDR3 size: 17 residues. Per germline, CDR1 KGHSH and CDR2 LQKENI. The CDR3 loop is CASSPTWDIYSGNTIYF. The CDR3 DNA follows: TGTGCCAGCTCCCCCACCTGGGACATCTACTCTGGAAACACCATATATTTT.

This rearrangement joins TRBV7-2 to TRBJ1-2; 9 bases match TRBD1. Germline CDR1 SGHTA, CDR2 FQGNSA. This CDR3 spans 18 amino acids. V lost 6 bases and J lost 2; bases outside the gene matches: 16. For the CDR3, the DNA is TGTGCCAGCAGACGTGCCGGGACAGGGTTTCTTACGAACTATGGCTACACCTTC. Its protein is CASRRAGTGFLTNYGYTF. The full variable domain, its missing parts supplied by reference TRBV7-2 and TRBJ1-2, is GAGVSQSPSNKVTEKGKDVELRCDPISGHTALYWYRQSLGQGLEFLIYFQGNSAPDKSGLPSDRFSAERTGGSVSTLTIQRTQQEDSAVYLCASRRAGTGFLTNYGYTFGSGTRLTVV.

The chain carries TRBV7-9 and TRBJ2-1; 9 nucleotides match TRBD2. V was pared by 4 bases and J by 10 bases, with 14 bases of the junction left unmatched. In germline, CDR1 is SEHNR, CDR2 FQNEAQ (reference sequence). The CDR3 extends over 16 amino acids. CDR3: CASSSLASGATGEQFF. The CDR3 nucleotides are TGTGCCAGCAGCTCACTTGCTAGCGGGGCTACTGGGGAGCAGTTCTTC.

This sequence joins TRBV5-1 and TRBJ2-1; 10 bases fit TRBD2. The length of the CDR3 is 19 residues. V lost 0 bases, J lost 5 bases, and 14 bases stayed unmatched. The germline CDR1 and CDR2 sequences are SGHRS and YFSETQ. Here the CDR3 reads CASSLAGTSLAGVNNEQFF. The CDR3, as DNA: TGCGCCAGCAGCTTGGCCGGCACATCGCTAGCGGGGGTCAACAATGAGCAGTTCTTC.

The chain uses TRBV5-1 and TRBJ2-5; D is ambiguous. Germline V gives CDR1 SGHRS, CDR2 YFSETQ. CDR3 length: 13 residues. The V end lost 4 bases, the J end lost 2 bases, and 9 bases lay between the germline ends. Here the CDR3 reads CASSPHKQETQYF. CDR3 coding DNA: TGCGCCAGCAGCCCTCACAAACAAGAGACCCAGTACTTC.

The CDR3 sequence is CASSRDRVPMGAFF. DNA for the CDR3: TGCGCCAGCAGCCGCGACAGGGTCCCGATGGGAGCTTTCTTT. The chain couples TRBV4-3 to TRBJ1-1; the match to TRBD1 covers 7 bases. The CDR3 has 14 residues. V lost 4 bases, J lost 10 bases, and 12 bases stayed unmatched. CDR1 is LGHNA and CDR2 is YSLEER in the germline V gene.

The rearrangement links TRBV14 to TRBJ2-3; perhaps TRBD1 as D (6 bases). The CDR3 covers 14 residues. Trimming removed 3 bases from V and 11 bases from J, with 18 bases in between. Germline values: CDR1 SGHDN, CDR2 FVKESK. CDR3 protein: CASSHRRWGPLQYF. The CDR3 DNA follows: TGTGCCAGCAGCCATCGAAGATGGGGGCCATTGCAGTATTTT.

The V call is TRBV6-5, the J call TRBJ1-3; D is possibly TRBD1 (6 bases). The germline V gene encodes CDR1 MNHEY and CDR2 SVGAGI. V shed 8 bases and J shed 1 base, with 15 bases lying between them. The CDR3 covers 15 residues. The CDR3 nucleotides read TGTGCCAGCGCTTCACCCGGGACATCTGGAAACACCATATATTTT. Translated: CASASPGTSGNTIYF.

The chain has TRBV11-2 and TRBJ2-2; 8 bases fit TRBD2. Germline CDR1 is SGHAT and CDR2 is FQNNGV. This CDR3 comprises 19 residues. V shed 5 bases and J 0 bases; nucleotides not matched to a gene: 14. The CDR3 DNA reads as TGTGCCAGCAGCCCCACCCCCCAGGGGCGGGGGGCGAACACCGGGGAGCTGTTTTTT. Amino acids: CASSPTPQGRGANTGELFF.